These T cell receptor beta chains were read from a single sample in a study of T cell repertoires in cytomegalovirus infection. TCRdb used MiXCR to reprocess the reads, holding one entry per CDR3 protein. The data show about 920,000 distinct CDR3 sequences, roughly 30% seen once. Antigens of these TCRs are unknown. The material was cultured CD8+ T cells from PBMCs, obtained from culture after CMV antigen stimulation. These receptors came from a human donor in good health (CMV status not recorded). Some clones in this sample may be carry-over from other donors' samples. Both conserved end residues are part of each CDR3. A D gene is named only where the DNA matches it firmly. A clone size is listed for some rows: how often the clone was seen (once, few, many), or a class if it is expanded.

v_gene	len	d_gene	j_gene	abundance	CDR3nt	CDR3aa
TRBV6-8	11	NA	TRBJ1-1	NA	TGTGCCAGCAGTGCGACAGGTGAAGCTTTCTTT	CASSATGEAFF
TRBV2	15	NA	TRBJ1-2	NA	TGTGCCAGCAGTGAAGGGGGGGCACCTAACTATGGCTACACCTTC	CASSEGGAPNYGYTF
TRBV4-3	15	NA	TRBJ1-1	NA	TGCGCCAGCAGCCAAGATTGGCCAATAATCACTGAAGCTTTCTTT	CASSQDWPIITEAFF
TRBV29-1	12	NA	TRBJ1-1	NA	TGCAGCGTTGAAGATCTTACTGGGGAAGCTTTCTTT	CSVEDLTGEAFF
TRBV12-5	14	NA	TRBJ2-3	NA	TGTGCTAGTGGTTTGGGATCAGGGGCAGATACGCAGTATTTT	CASGLGSGADTQYF
TRBV6-2/TRBV6-3	18	TRBD2	TRBJ2-5	NA	TGTGCCAGCAGTTACCCCGAGCGGGGTATCGAGTCGGGGGAGACCCAGTACTTC	CASSYPERGIESGETQYF
TRBV27	14	TRBD1	TRBJ1-1	NA	TGTGCCAGCAGTTTCTCAGGGGGCGTCACTGAAGCTTTCTTT	CASSFSGGVTEAFF
TRBV7-9	14	NA	TRBJ2-5	NA	TGTGCCAGCAGCCCAGTAGAGTATCGAGAGACCCAGTACTTC	CASSPVEYRETQYF
TRBV11-2	18	NA	TRBJ1-1	NA	TGTGCCAGCTCACGGCGGGGTACGACAAGAGACCGGGGCACTGAAGCTTTCTTT	CASSRRGTTRDRGTEAFF
TRBV27	16	NA	TRBJ1-5	NA	TGTGCCAGCAGTTTATTATCACAGTCTATGGATCAGCCCCAGCATTTT	CASSLLSQSMDQPQHF
TRBV7-3	15	TRBD2	TRBJ2-1	few	TGTGCCAGCAGCTCCACTAGCGGGGGGCAGAATGAGCAGTTCTTC	CASSSTSGGQNEQFF
TRBV7-6	13	NA	TRBJ1-4	NA	TGTGCCAGCAGCTTAGTCCCTGAGGAAAAACTGTTTTTT	CASSLVPEEKLFF
TRBV7-9	15	NA	TRBJ1-1	NA	TGTGCCAGCAGCTCCACCGGCATCCTGAACACTGAAGCTTTCTTT	CASSSTGILNTEAFF
TRBV7-8	15	TRBD1	TRBJ1-1	NA	TGTGCCAGCAGCATAGCCAGGGGGAAGGACACTGAAGCTTTCTTT	CASSIARGKDTEAFF
TRBV15	18	NA	TRBJ1-6	few	TGTGCCACCAGCAGAGACACTCGGGCAGCCAATAGTGGTTCACCCCTCCACTTT	CATSRDTRAANSGSPLHF
TRBV19	14	NA	TRBJ1-5	NA	TGTGCCAGTAGTATGGCCAATGGCAATCAGCCCCAGCATTTT	CASSMANGNQPQHF
TRBV29-1	13	NA	TRBJ1-4	NA	TGCAGCGTTGAAGAGGGGCCTAATGAAAAACTGTTTTTT	CSVEEGPNEKLFF
TRBV7-9	13	NA	TRBJ2-7	many	TGTGCCAGCAGCTTAGTTGCGCAGGCAGAGCAGTACTTC	CASSLVAQAEQYF
TRBV19	11	NA	TRBJ1-1	NA	TGTGCCAGCTTCACAGAGACTGAAGCTTTCTTT	CASFTETEAFF
TRBV6-1	18	TRBD2	TRBJ2-3	NA	TGTGCCAGCAGTGAAGTCCCCGCTAGCGGGGGGGCCTCAGATACGCAGTATTTT	CASSEVPASGGASDTQYF
TRBV18	13	NA	TRBJ1-5	few	TGTGCCAGCTCACCCCGGCTTTTTCAGCCCCAGCATTTT	CASSPRLFQPQHF
TRBV7-6	14	NA	TRBJ1-5	many	TGTGCCAGCAGCTTAAGCCCTGGCAATCAGCCCCAGCATTTT	CASSLSPGNQPQHF
TRBV28	15	NA	TRBJ1-2	NA	TGTGCCAGCAGTTTATGGGAAGGGTTTAACTATGGCTACACCTTC	CASSLWEGFNYGYTF
TRBV6-1	14	NA	TRBJ2-7	many	TGTGCCAGTACCTTCGATGGGACCTCCTACGAGCAGTACTTC	CASTFDGTSYEQYF
TRBV27	13	TRBD1	TRBJ1-6	NA	TGTGCCAGCATGGGACAGTATAATTCACCCCTCCACTTT	CASMGQYNSPLHF
TRBV7-4	15	NA	TRBJ2-1	NA	TGTGCCAGCAGCTCTAAGTATGAACGCAACAATGAGCAGTTCTTC	CASSSKYERNNEQFF
TRBV12-3/TRBV12-4	14	TRBD2	TRBJ2-2	NA	TGTGCCACCCTTAGCGGGTCGAACACCGGGGAGCTGTTTTTT	CATLSGSNTGELFF
TRBV7-2	14	NA	TRBJ1-2	many	TGTGCCAGCAGGCCACAGGGTAGCGGCTATGGCTACACCTTC	CASRPQGSGYGYTF
TRBV6-2/TRBV6-3	17	TRBD2	TRBJ2-3	few	TGTGCCAGCAGTTATTTGGTAGCGGGGGACAGTTCAGATACGCAGTATTTT	CASSYLVAGDSSDTQYF
TRBV6-5	13	NA	TRBJ1-6	few	TGTGCCAGCAGTTACGCCGAGGGGAGACCCCTCCACTTT	CASSYAEGRPLHF
TRBV10-2	16	TRBD1	TRBJ2-1	NA	TGCGCCAGCAGGGAACGACAGGGGGTACCCTACAATGAGCAGTTCTTC	CASRERQGVPYNEQFF
TRBV6-5	15	NA	TRBJ1-4	few	TGTGCCAGCAGTTACTCGGGGCCAACTAATGAAAAACTGTTTTTT	CASSYSGPTNEKLFF
TRBV6-5	15	TRBD2	TRBJ2-3	NA	TGTGTCACCCGCCTACGGGGGGGCAGCACAGATACGCAGTATTTT	CVTRLRGGSTDTQYF
TRBV12-3/TRBV12-4	13	TRBD1	TRBJ2-5	NA	TGTGCCAGCACCACAGGGGGACAGGAGACCCAGTACTTC	CASTTGGQETQYF
TRBV11-1	14	TRBD1	TRBJ2-1	NA	TGTGCCAGCAGCCCCTCGGACAGGGGAACTGAGCAGTTCTTC	CASSPSDRGTEQFF
TRBV2	15	NA	TRBJ1-4	NA	TGTGCCAGCAGCACACCTACAGAGTATATGGGGAAACTGTTTTTT	CASSTPTEYMGKLFF
TRBV7-2	15	TRBD2	TRBJ2-1	many	TGTGCCAGCAGCTTAGGGGGGGGAAGGGACAATGAGCAGTTCTTC	CASSLGGGRDNEQFF
TRBV20-1	14	NA	TRBJ2-7	NA	TGCAGTGCTAGAGATTCCGACAGAGACTACGAGCAGTACTTC	CSARDSDRDYEQYF
TRBV6-2/TRBV6-3	17	TRBD1	TRBJ1-2	NA	TGTGCCAGCAGCCTCCGGGACAGACTCCCACTTGACTATGGCTACACCTTC	CASSLRDRLPLDYGYTF
TRBV12-3/TRBV12-4	14	NA	TRBJ2-1	NA	TGTGCCAGCAGTACCTCGGAAACCTACAATGAGCAGTTCTTC	CASSTSETYNEQFF
TRBV7-9	13	NA	TRBJ2-1	few	TGTGCCAGCTTCCCTCCGGATCGAAATGAGCAGTTCTTC	CASFPPDRNEQFF
TRBV11-2	18	TRBD2	TRBJ2-5	few	TGTGCCAGCAGCTCACCGTGGGTTAGCGGGGGGGCATGGGAGACCCAGTACTTC	CASSSPWVSGGAWETQYF
TRBV2	15	NA	TRBJ1-6	NA	TGTGCCAGCATACGAGAGGTCTCCTATAATTCACCCATCCACTTT	CASIREVSYNSPIHF
TRBV5-5	15	NA	TRBJ1-1	NA	TGTGCCAGCAGCTTGCAGGAAGAGGGGAGGACTGAAGCTTTCTTT	CASSLQEEGRTEAFF
TRBV7-4	13	TRBD1	TRBJ2-7	NA	TGTGCCAGCGGGAGACAGGGGAACTACGAGCAGTACTTC	CASGRQGNYEQYF